This TCR beta chain is from a study of blood T cells in healthy people across ages. Notes on the study in general: The study found TCR beta diversity correlated strongly with naive T cell percentage. TCR beta diversity, measured per million T cells, fell in a roughly linear way with age.

Turning to this clonotype: Its antigen is still unknown. One end of the junction varies from germline; a read error may be responsible.

The CDR3 extends over 14 amino acids. CDR1 is SGHTA, CDR2 FQGNSA, per germline. A second PCR, run for roughly 7 to 11 cycles, used a sample-barcoded 5' primer plus a J-beta primer mix. Tags on each cDNA molecule came from a template-switch adaptor with 12 random nucleotides. MiXCR was run by TCRdb on the 5' RACE reads, yielding one entry per CDR3 protein. The table includes hundreds of thousands of distinct CDR3 sequences, around 49% detected once. Isolation of PBMCs gave at least 6 million cells per sample. J is TRBJ2-1 and V is TRBV7-2, with TRBD1 matching over 9 bases. Sequenced material: blood. The sequence was obtained from a man under 40 in good health. CDR3: CAGSTGGDVFERFF. Written as DNA, the CDR3 is TGTGCCGGATCGACAGGGGGGGACGTGTTTGAGCGGTTCTTC.